The subject of this entry is one TCR beta chain. The sample is drawn from a study of blood T cell repertoires in COVID-19. Across the whole study: From T cells, B-cell-depleted T cells, or PBMCs came the material, which was cDNA or gDNA.

This CDR3 has 15 residues. J was trimmed by 6 bases and V by 4 bases; bases with no gene match: 11. The V gene's germline CDR1 is SGDLS and CDR2 YYNGEE. Here immunoSEQ multiplex PCR was the method, and the copy in TCRdb shows in-frame clones only, minus some. The table lists over 250,000 clones, about 85% of them singletons, with 13% in the top ten. This receptor was identified in a human donor in a cohort sampled during active COVID-19. V gene TRBV9 combines with J gene TRBJ2-7; TRBD2 matches at 9 bases. Material for sequencing was peripheral blood. The CDR3 spells CASSPRAGGGSEQYF. The CDR3 nucleotides read TGTGCCAGCAGCCCCCGAGCGGGAGGAGGTAGCGAGCAGTACTTC.